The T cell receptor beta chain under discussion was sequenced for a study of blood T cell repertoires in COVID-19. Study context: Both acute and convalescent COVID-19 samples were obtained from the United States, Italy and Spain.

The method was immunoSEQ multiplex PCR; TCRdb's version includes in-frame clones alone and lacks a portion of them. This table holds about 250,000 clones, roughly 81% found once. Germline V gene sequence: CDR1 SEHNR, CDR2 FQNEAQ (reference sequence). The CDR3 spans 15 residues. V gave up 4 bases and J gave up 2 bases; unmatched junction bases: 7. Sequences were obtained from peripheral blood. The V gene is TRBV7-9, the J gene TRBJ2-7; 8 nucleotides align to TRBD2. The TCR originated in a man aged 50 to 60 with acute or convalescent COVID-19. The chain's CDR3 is CASSSLAGRPYEQYF. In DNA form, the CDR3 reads TGTGCCAGCAGCTCTCTAGCGGGCCGCCCCTACGAGCAGTACTTC. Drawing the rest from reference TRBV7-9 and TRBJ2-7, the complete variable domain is DTGVSQNPRHKITKRGQNVTFRCDPISEHNRLYWYRQTLGQGPEFLTYFQNEAQLEKSRLLSDRFSAERPKGSFSTLEIQRTEQGDSAMYLCASSSLAGRPYEQYFGPGTRLTVT.